In its sample, the clone carrying this T cell receptor (beta chain) was seen a few times. Its antigen is unidentified. TCRdb used MiXCR to reprocess the RT-PCR reads, holding one entry per CDR3 protein. This sample yields hundreds of thousands of distinct CDR3 sequences, of which less than 8% are seen a single time; 10% to 15% belongs to the top ten. The data originate from a study of response to subunit inactivated influenza vaccine. Regarding the study as a whole: That few new T cells are recruited by each seasonal influenza vaccination was the authors' suggestion.

CDR3 length: 13 residues. Trimming cost V 3 bases and J 6 bases, with 12 bases left between them. Germline CDR1 MGHRA, CDR2 YSYEKL. Source: PBMCs from blood, taken around 25 months after vaccination. This clonotype originated in a man between 45 and 75 years old who received an inactivated influenza vaccine. The rearrangement links TRBV4-1 to TRBJ2-7; weak D call: TRBD1 (5 bases). CDR3 in amino acids: CASSHSTAREQYF. The CDR3 nucleotides are TGCGCCAGCAGCCACTCGACAGCCCGCGAGCAGTACTTC.